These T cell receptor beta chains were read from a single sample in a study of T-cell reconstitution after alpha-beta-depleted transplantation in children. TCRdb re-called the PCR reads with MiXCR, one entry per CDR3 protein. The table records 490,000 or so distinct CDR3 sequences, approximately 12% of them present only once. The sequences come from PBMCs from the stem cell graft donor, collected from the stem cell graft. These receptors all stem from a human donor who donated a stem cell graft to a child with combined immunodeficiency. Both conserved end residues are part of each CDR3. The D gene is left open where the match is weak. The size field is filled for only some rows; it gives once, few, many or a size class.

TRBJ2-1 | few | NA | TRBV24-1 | TGTGCCACCAGTGGCGTCAATGAGCAGTTCTTC | CATSGVNEQFF
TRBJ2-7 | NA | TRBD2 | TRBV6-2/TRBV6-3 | TGTGCCAGCAGACGTACCGGACTAGCGGGGGGCTCTACGGTCTACGAGCAGTACTTC | CASRRTGLAGGSTVYEQYF
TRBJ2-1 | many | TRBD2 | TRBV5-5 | TGTGCCAGCAGCTTGCGGGCTAGCGGTAACAATGAGCAGTTCTTC | CASSLRASGNNEQFF
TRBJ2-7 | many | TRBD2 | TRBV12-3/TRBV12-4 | TGTGCCAGCAGTCCCCTAGCGGGGGCCTCCTACGAGCAGTACTTC | CASSPLAGASYEQYF
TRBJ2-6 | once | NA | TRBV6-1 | TGTGCCAGCAGTAGGCCCAGGGATCCTGGGGCCAACGTCCTGACTTTC | CASSRPRDPGANVLTF
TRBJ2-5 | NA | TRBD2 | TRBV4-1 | TGCGCCAGCAGCCAAGATTGGCCGGGCGGGACTAGCGGGCGGGATGTTGAGACCCAGTACTTC | CASSQDWPGGTSGRDVETQYF
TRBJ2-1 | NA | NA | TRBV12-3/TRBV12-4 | TGTGCCAGCAGTGCTGTGACAGGCCACAATGAGCAGTTCTTC | CASSAVTGHNEQFF
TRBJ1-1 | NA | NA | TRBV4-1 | TGCGCCAGCAGCCAAGACCCCCTGGGCACTGAAGCTTTCTTT | CASSQDPLGTEAFF
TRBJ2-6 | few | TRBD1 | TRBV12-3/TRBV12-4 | TGTGCCAGCAGTTCGGACAGGGAATTCACTGGGGCCAACGTCCTGACTTTC | CASSSDREFTGANVLTF
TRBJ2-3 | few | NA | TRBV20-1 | TGCAGTGCTAGAGATCTGGATACTAGCACAGATACGCAGTATTTT | CSARDLDTSTDTQYF
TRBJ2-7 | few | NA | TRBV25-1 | TGTGCCAGCAGTGAATTGGACAGCTCCTACGAGCAGTACTTC | CASSELDSSYEQYF
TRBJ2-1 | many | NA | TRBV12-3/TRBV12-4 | TGTGCCAGCAGTTTATTGAGGAATGAGCAGTTCTTC | CASSLLRNEQFF
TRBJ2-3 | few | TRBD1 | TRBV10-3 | TGTGCCATCAGTGAGGGCAGGGGGAAGACAGATACGCAGTATTTT | CAISEGRGKTDTQYF
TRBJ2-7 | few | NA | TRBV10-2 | TGCGCCAGCAACCGTCATGCCGGTGACTACGAGCAGTACTTC | CASNRHAGDYEQYF
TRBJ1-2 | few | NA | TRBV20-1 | TGCAGTGCTATCAATCCGGGGCTGATCTATGGCTACACCTTC | CSAINPGLIYGYTF
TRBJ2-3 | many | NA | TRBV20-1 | TGCAGTGCTAGGGAACAGGGTAGCACAGATACGCAGTATTTT | CSAREQGSTDTQYF
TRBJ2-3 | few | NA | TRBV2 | TGTGCCAGCGAGCCAGACGAATGGGATACGCAGTATTTT | CASEPDEWDTQYF
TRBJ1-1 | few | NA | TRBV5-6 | TGTGCCAGCAGCTTGGAGGGCTATTTGAACACTGAAGCTTTCTTT | CASSLEGYLNTEAFF